The 8 T cell receptor beta chains reported below all come from one sample, sequenced in a study of cytomegalovirus exposure and HLA in healthy donors. The PCR contained 60 Vbeta and 13 Jbeta primers. Sequencing used immunoSEQ multiplex PCR; TCRdb keeps in-frame clones, though not all of them. The sample consists of some 150,000 clones, 80% of them appearing once. Material for sequencing was PBMCs. Every receptor here comes from a woman aged 50 to 65 in good health and CMV-seropositive.

V gene TRBV6-5 combines with J gene TRBJ1-5; D gene ambiguous. CDR1 MNHEY and CDR2 SVGAGI come from the germline V gene. The CDR3 is 15 residues long. V dropped 0 bases and J dropped 0 bases, with 6 bases sitting between them. The CDR3, as DNA: TGTGCCAGCAGTTACTCACCCTATAGCAATCAGCCCCAGCATTTT. Translating it yields CASSYSPYSNQPQHF.

This chain links TRBV28 with TRBJ2-7; 14 nucleotides agree with TRBD2. The V segment lost 3 bases and the J segment 6 bases; nucleotides outside the gene matches: 7. The germline CDR1 and CDR2 sequences are MDHEN and SYDVKM. This CDR3 has 16 residues. CDR3 in DNA: TGTGCCAGCAGTTTTGGGACTAGCGGGAGATGGGGCGAGCAGTACTTC. Its protein product is CASSFGTSGRWGEQYF.

The chain employs TRBV27 and TRBJ2-5; D unclear. The assigned J gene may be wrong: the sequence end matches TRBJ2-7 better. The CDR3 is made up of 11 amino acids. Germline V gene lookup returns CDR1 MNHEY and CDR2 SMNVEV (reference sequence). In nucleotides, the CDR3 is TGTGCCAGCAGAGACTCCTACGAGCAGTACTTC. It specifies CASRDSYEQYF.

The CDR3 nucleotides read TGTGCCAGCAGCTTGGTTCTGAGGGGGCAAACTGGAAACACCATATATTTT. Residues: CASSLVLRGQTGNTIYF. The chain employs TRBV5-6 and TRBJ1-3; TRBD1 matches 7 bases. Germline loops: CDR1 SGHDT, CDR2 YYEEEE. V gave up 0 bases and J gave up 2 bases; unmatched junction bases: 8. This CDR3 spans 17 amino acids.

This chain links TRBV28 with TRBJ1-1, with 8 bases identical to TRBD1. V shed 5 bases, J shed 11 bases, and the junction held 10 bases outside the gene matches. The V gene's germline CDR1 is MDHEN and CDR2 SYDVKM. The CDR3 length is 13 residues. CDR3 nucleotide sequence: TGTGCCAGCAGTCCCCTGACAGGGGCGTTGGCTTTCTTT. Translation gives CASSPLTGALAFF.

V is TRBV28 and J is TRBJ2-5; tentatively, D is TRBD2 (6 bases). The CDR3 is 14 residues long. Germline V gives CDR1 MDHEN, CDR2 SYDVKM. The V and J ends lost 3 bases and 5 bases respectively, with 13 bases between them. CDR3 sequence reads: CASSLGGVRETQYF. The CDR3 DNA reads TGTGCCAGCAGTTTGGGCGGGGTCCGCGAGACCCAGTACTTC. Using reference TRBV28 and TRBJ2-5 for the parts outside the CDR3, the full variable domain is DVKVTQSSRYLVKRTGEKVFLECVQDMDHENMFWYRQDPGLGLRLIYFSYDVKMKEKGDIPEGYSVSREKKERFSLILESASTNQTSMYLCASSLGGVRETQYFGPGTRLLVL.

The chain carries TRBV15 and TRBJ2-5; 9 nucleotides agree with TRBD1. The CDR3 has 16 amino acids. Unmatched junction bases numbered 6, after V lost 0 bases and J lost 4 bases. Per germline, CDR1 LNHNV and CDR2 YYDKDF (reference sequence). CDR3 nucleotide sequence: TGTGCCACCAGCAGAGATTCGGGACAGGGCGGAGAGACCCAGTACTTC. Amino acid sequence: CATSRDSGQGGETQYF. The whole variable domain, remainder taken from reference TRBV15 and TRBJ2-5, is DAMVIQNPRYQVTQFGKPVTLSCSQTLNHNVMYWYQQKSSQAPKLLFHYYDKDFNNEADTPDNFQSRRPNTSFCFLDIRSPGLGDTAMYLCATSRDSGQGGETQYFGPGTRLLVL.

This rearrangement joins TRBV14 to TRBJ1-4; D is unresolved. The V gene's germline CDR1 is SGHDN and CDR2 FVKESK. V was cut by 2 bases and J by 10 bases, with 14 bases left in between. The CDR3 loop spans 14 amino acids. The CDR3 spells CASSQPQVEGKLFF. The CDR3 region has the DNA TGTGCCAGCAGCCAACCACAAGTCGAGGGAAAACTGTTTTTT.